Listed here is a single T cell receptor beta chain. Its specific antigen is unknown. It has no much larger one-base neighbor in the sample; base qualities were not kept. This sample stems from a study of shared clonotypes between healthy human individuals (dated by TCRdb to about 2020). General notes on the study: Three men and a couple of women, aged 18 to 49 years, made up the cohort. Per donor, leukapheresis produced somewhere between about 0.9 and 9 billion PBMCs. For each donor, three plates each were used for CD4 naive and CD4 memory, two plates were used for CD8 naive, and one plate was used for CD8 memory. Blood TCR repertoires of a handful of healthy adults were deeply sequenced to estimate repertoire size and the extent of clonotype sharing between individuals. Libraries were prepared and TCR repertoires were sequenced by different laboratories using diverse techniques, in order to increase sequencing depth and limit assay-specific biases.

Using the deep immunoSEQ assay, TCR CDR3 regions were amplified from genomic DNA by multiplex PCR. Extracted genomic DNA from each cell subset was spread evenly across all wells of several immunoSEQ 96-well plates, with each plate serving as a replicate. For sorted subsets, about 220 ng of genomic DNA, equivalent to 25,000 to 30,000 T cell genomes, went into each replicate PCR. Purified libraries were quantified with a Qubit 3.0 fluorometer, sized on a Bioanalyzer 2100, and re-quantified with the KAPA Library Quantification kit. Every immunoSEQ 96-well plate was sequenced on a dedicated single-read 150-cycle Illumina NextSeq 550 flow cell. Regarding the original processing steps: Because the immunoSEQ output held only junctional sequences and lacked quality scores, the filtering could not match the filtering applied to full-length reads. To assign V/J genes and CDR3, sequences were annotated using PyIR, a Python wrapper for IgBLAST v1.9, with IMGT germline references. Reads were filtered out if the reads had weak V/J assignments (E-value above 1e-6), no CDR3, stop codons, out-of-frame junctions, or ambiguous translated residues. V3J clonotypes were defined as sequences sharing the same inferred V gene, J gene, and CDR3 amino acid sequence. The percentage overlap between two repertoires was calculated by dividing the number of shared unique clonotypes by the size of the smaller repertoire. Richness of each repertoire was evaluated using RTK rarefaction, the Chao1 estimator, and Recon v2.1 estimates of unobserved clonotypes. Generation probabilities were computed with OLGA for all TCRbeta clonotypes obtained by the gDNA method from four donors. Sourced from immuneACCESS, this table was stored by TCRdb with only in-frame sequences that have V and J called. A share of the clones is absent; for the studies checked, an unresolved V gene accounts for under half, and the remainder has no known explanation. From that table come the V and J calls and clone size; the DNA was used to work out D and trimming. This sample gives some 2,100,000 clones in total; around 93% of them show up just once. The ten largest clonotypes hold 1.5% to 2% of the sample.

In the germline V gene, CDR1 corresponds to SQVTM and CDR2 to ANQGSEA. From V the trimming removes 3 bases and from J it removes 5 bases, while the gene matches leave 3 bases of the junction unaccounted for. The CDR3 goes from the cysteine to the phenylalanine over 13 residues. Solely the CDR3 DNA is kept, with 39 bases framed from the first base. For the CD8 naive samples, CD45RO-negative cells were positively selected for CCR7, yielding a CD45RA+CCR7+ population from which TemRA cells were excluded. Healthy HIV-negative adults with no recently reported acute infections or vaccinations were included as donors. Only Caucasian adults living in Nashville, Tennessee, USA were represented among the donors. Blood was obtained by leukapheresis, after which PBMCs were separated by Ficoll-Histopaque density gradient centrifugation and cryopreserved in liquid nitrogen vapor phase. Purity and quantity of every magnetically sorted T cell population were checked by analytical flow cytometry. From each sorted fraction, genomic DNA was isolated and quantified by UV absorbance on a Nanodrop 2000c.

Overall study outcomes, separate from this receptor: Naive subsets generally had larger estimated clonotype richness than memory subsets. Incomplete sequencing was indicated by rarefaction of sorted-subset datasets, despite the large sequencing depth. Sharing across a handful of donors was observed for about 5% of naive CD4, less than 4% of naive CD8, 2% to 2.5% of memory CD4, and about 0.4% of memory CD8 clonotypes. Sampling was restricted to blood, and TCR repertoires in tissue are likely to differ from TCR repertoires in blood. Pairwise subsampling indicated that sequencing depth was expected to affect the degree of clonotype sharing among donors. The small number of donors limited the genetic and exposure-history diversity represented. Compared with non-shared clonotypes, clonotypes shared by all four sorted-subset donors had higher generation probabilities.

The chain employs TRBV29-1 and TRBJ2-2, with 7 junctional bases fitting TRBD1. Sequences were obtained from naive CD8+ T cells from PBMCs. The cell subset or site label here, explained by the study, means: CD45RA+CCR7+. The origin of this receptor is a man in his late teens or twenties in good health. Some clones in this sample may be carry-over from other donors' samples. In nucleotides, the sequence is TGCAGCGTTGAGACAGGGCGAACCGGGGAGCTGTTTTTT. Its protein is CSVETGRTGELFF.